This T cell receptor beta chain was sequenced in a study of spatial heterogeneity in lung cancer. General study findings and limits: Mutation counts in tumors were tracked by counts of expanded intratumoral alpha and beta TCRs.

Worth noting for this clonotype: Antigen: not known. This beta chain slipped into a library made for alpha chains as a stray read, so its size is not meaningful.

As to time point: sample taken at primary tumor resection. Material for sequencing was whole RNA from tumor, nontumor lung or frozen PBMC, left unsorted. Each CDR3 protein gets one entry after TCRdb re-called the 5' RACE reads with MiXCR. The table has some 16,000 distinct CDR3 sequences, roughly 7% seen once. CDR1 and CDR2 (germline): SEHNR, FQNEAQ (reference sequence). The CDR3 loop spans 15 amino acids. V lost 5 bases and J lost 3, with 17 bases in between. This clonotype was obtained from a female donor with early-stage non-small cell lung cancer. The V gene is TRBV7-9, the J gene TRBJ2-7; D is ambiguous. This sample comprised lung tumor tissue, obtained at surgery. CDR3 in amino acids: CASSSQAPSYYEQYF. CDR3 bases: TGTGCCAGCAGCAGCCAGGCCCCCTCCTACTACGAGCAGTACTTC. The variable domain in full, completed from reference TRBV7-9 and TRBJ2-7, reads DTGVSQNPRHKITKRGQNVTFRCDPISEHNRLYWYRQTLGQGPEFLTYFQNEAQLEKSRLLSDRFSAERPKGSFSTLEIQRTEQGDSAMYLCASSSQAPSYYEQYFGPGTRLTVT.